This T cell receptor beta chain was captured by sequencing in a study of post-analysis software for immune sequencing data. At the level of the study: Relapsing-remitting, secondary progressive and progressive-relapsing forms made up the multiple sclerosis disease courses.

On this clonotype itself: Its antigen is unidentified.

V lost 5 bases, J lost 2 bases, and 22 bases lay in between. This CDR3 has 17 residues. From germline, CDR1 is SGHAT and CDR2 FQNNGV. Unique-molecular-identifier-tagged TCR beta cDNA libraries were used. TCRdb used MiXCR to reprocess the PCR reads, holding one entry per CDR3 protein. The sample lists a few hundred thousand distinct CDR3 sequences, roughly 45% occurring once. General study results and limits: Versus controls, multiple sclerosis patients showed significantly lower diversity (normalized Chao1). When patients were compared with controls, about five TRBV segments were more frequent, TRBV5-6, TRBV5-1 and TRBV20-1 among them.

Source material: blood. The chain has TRBV11-2 and TRBJ2-7; TRBD2 might be the D (6 bases). This clonotype was obtained from a girl aged 10 to 17 with multiple sclerosis. CDR3 in DNA: TGTGCCAGCAGCCCAGCGGGCGATTTGGACGGAGCCTACGAGCAGTACTTC. Translating it yields CASSPAGDLDGAYEQYF.